Listed below are T cell receptor beta chains from one sample, sequenced in a study of shared clonotypes between healthy human individuals. Some clones are missing from TCRdb's copy, which holds only in-frame ones; the method was immunoSEQ multiplex PCR. This sample yields roughly 660,000 clones, of which around 91% are seen a single time; less than 40% belongs to the top ten. The specimen was memory CD8+ T cells from PBMCs. These receptors originate from a man aged 18 to 30 in good health. Some clones in this sample may be carry-over from other donors' samples. CDR3s include the opening cysteine and the closing phenylalanine or tryptophan. The D gene is left open where the match is weak. Clone size is not always given. Where it is, it says once, few, many or a class for expanded clones.

V gene: TRBV6-5; J gene: TRBJ2-3; CDR3 length: 15; clone size: -; D gene: -; CDR3 DNA: TGTGCCAGCAGTTTCCTAGCCGAGAGCACAGATACGCAGTATTTT; CDR3 protein: CASSFLAESTDTQYF
V gene: TRBV6-4; J gene: TRBJ1-3; CDR3 length: 16; clone size: -; D gene: -; CDR3 DNA: TGTGCCAGCAGCTGGGGTCGTCGGCAGTTAGGAAACACCATATATTTT; CDR3 protein: CASSWGRRQLGNTIYF
V gene: TRBV5-1; J gene: TRBJ2-7; CDR3 length: 15; clone size: -; D gene: -; CDR3 DNA: TGCGCCAGCAGCTTGGGTTTGACAGTTTCCTACGAGCAGTACTTC; CDR3 protein: CASSLGLTVSYEQYF
V gene: TRBV27; J gene: TRBJ2-7; CDR3 length: 15; clone size: -; D gene: -; CDR3 DNA: TGTGCCAGCAGTTTCTTGTCCGGGGTGCCCTACGAGCAGTACTTC; CDR3 protein: CASSFLSGVPYEQYF
V gene: TRBV27; J gene: TRBJ2-2; CDR3 length: 12; clone size: -; D gene: -; CDR3 DNA: TGTGCCAGCAGTCTTCACACCGGGGAGCTGTTTTTT; CDR3 protein: CASSLHTGELFF
V gene: TRBV7-9; J gene: TRBJ2-3; CDR3 length: 14; clone size: -; D gene: -; CDR3 DNA: TGTGCCAGCAGCCCGCCCCTTGGACGGGATACGCAGTATTTT; CDR3 protein: CASSPPLGRDTQYF
V gene: TRBV7-8; J gene: TRBJ2-1; CDR3 length: 18; clone size: -; D gene: TRBD1; CDR3 DNA: TGTGCCAGCAGCCAATTTCGAGCGGGGACAGGGAAGATGAATGAGCAGTTCTTC; CDR3 protein: CASSQFRAGTGKMNEQFF
V gene: TRBV5-6; J gene: TRBJ1-2; CDR3 length: 14; clone size: -; D gene: -; CDR3 DNA: TGTGCCAGCAGCCAGGTGGCACTCAACTATGGCTACACCTTC; CDR3 protein: CASSQVALNYGYTF
V gene: TRBV5-1; J gene: TRBJ2-2; CDR3 length: 14; clone size: -; D gene: -; CDR3 DNA: TGCGCCAGCAGCCTCGGAGTGACCACCGGGGAGCTGTTTTTT; CDR3 protein: CASSLGVTTGELFF
V gene: TRBV19; J gene: TRBJ2-7; CDR3 length: 12; clone size: -; D gene: -; CDR3 DNA: TGTGCCAGTAGTATCGGGACGGGCGAGCAGTACTTC; CDR3 protein: CASSIGTGEQYF
V gene: TRBV29-1; J gene: TRBJ1-2; CDR3 length: 11; clone size: -; D gene: TRBD1; CDR3 DNA: TGCAGCGGACGGACAGGGAGCGGCTACACCTTC; CDR3 protein: CSGRTGSGYTF
V gene: TRBV5-1; J gene: TRBJ1-1; CDR3 length: 14; clone size: -; D gene: -; CDR3 DNA: TGCGCCAGCAGGGGCGGGGTCCTTAACACTGAAGCTTTCTTT; CDR3 protein: CASRGGVLNTEAFF
V gene: TRBV19; J gene: TRBJ1-5; CDR3 length: 13; clone size: -; D gene: -; CDR3 DNA: TGTGCCAGTAGTATAGGCGGAAATCAGCCCCAGCATTTT; CDR3 protein: CASSIGGNQPQHF
V gene: TRBV11-2; J gene: TRBJ2-7; CDR3 length: 15; clone size: once; D gene: -; CDR3 DNA: TGTGCCAGCAGACGACCGGGCGGGATGACCTACGAGCAGTACTTC; CDR3 protein: CASRRPGGMTYEQYF
V gene: TRBV28; J gene: TRBJ1-5; CDR3 length: 18; clone size: -; D gene: TRBD1; CDR3 DNA: TGTGCCAGCAGTTTATCGGCCCAGACAGGGGCTTTCAATCAGCCCCAGCATTTT; CDR3 protein: CASSLSAQTGAFNQPQHF
V gene: TRBV7-2; J gene: TRBJ2-7; CDR3 length: 16; clone size: -; D gene: TRBD2; CDR3 DNA: TGTGCCAGCAGTACCCGGGGCGGGAGCCGAGCCTACGAGCAGTACTTC; CDR3 protein: CASSTRGGSRAYEQYF
V gene: TRBV2; J gene: TRBJ2-3; CDR3 length: 14; clone size: -; D gene: TRBD2; CDR3 DNA: TGTGCCACCCTACTAGCGGGACGCACAGATACGCAGTATTTT; CDR3 protein: CATLLAGRTDTQYF
V gene: TRBV28; J gene: TRBJ2-1; CDR3 length: 16; clone size: -; D gene: -; CDR3 DNA: TGTGCCAGCAGTTTAAGCCGGGACAAGTCCTACAATGAGCAGTTCTTC; CDR3 protein: CASSLSRDKSYNEQFF
V gene: TRBV27; J gene: TRBJ2-2; CDR3 length: 17; clone size: once; D gene: TRBD1; CDR3 DNA: TGTGCCAGCAGTTTATCCCGCGGGACAGGGTTGTCCGGGGAGCTGTTTTTT; CDR3 protein: CASSLSRGTGLSGELFF
V gene: TRBV10-2; J gene: TRBJ1-2; CDR3 length: 15; clone size: -; D gene: -; CDR3 DNA: TGCGCCAGCACCGGGACTTGGGGTATGGACCTGGGCTACACCTTC; CDR3 protein: CASTGTWGMDLGYTF
V gene: TRBV28; J gene: TRBJ2-3; CDR3 length: 15; clone size: -; D gene: -; CDR3 DNA: TGTGCCAGCAGCGCCGAGGAGGGCTACACAGATACGCAGTATTTT; CDR3 protein: CASSAEEGYTDTQYF
V gene: TRBV29-1; J gene: TRBJ2-5; CDR3 length: 15; clone size: -; D gene: -; CDR3 DNA: TGCAGCGTTGAAGATCAGCCAGCCTACCTAGAGACCCAGTACTTC; CDR3 protein: CSVEDQPAYLETQYF
V gene: TRBV7-9; J gene: TRBJ2-2; CDR3 length: 17; clone size: -; D gene: TRBD1; CDR3 DNA: TGTGCCAGCAGCTTAATCACAGGGGGCAGGGACACCGGGGAGCTGTTTTTT; CDR3 protein: CASSLITGGRDTGELFF
V gene: TRBV7-9; J gene: TRBJ2-6; CDR3 length: 16; clone size: -; D gene: TRBD1; CDR3 DNA: TGTGCCAGCAGCTCCGACAGGGGATCTGGGGCCAACGTCCTGACTTTC; CDR3 protein: CASSSDRGSGANVLTF
V gene: TRBV11-2; J gene: TRBJ2-2; CDR3 length: 16; clone size: -; D gene: -; CDR3 DNA: TGTGCCAGCAGCTCAAGAGGACAGCTAAACACCGGGGAGCTGTTTTTT; CDR3 protein: CASSSRGQLNTGELFF